The 7 T cell receptor beta chains reported below all come from one sample, sequenced in a study of blood T cells in healthy people across ages. A second PCR, run for roughly 7 to 12 cycles, used a sample-barcoded 5' primer plus a J-beta primer mix. TCRdb reprocessed the 5' RACE reads with MiXCR, giving one entry per CDR3 protein. The table records about 970,000 distinct CDR3 sequences, just over 50% of them present only once. The sample comprised blood. Every receptor here comes from a woman aged 60-75 years in good health.

The rearrangement uses TRBV28 and TRBJ2-1, with 7 bases identical to TRBD1. The germline gives CDR1 MDHEN, CDR2 SYDVKM. V trimming: 3 bases; J trimming: 8 bases; junction bases outside the gene matches: 10. The CDR3 spans 15 residues. The CDR3: CASSFGNRGVDEQFF. CDR3 coding DNA: TGTGCCAGCAGTTTTGGGAACAGGGGTGTTGATGAGCAGTTCTTC.

The chain carries TRBV2 and TRBJ1-1, with TRBD1 matching over 7 bases. The CDR3 is made up of 16 amino acids. J lost 4 bases, V lost 7 bases, and 15 bases had no gene match. Germline CDR1 reads SNHLY; CDR2 reads FYNNEI. The CDR3 DNA reads TGTGCCAGCACGACCGGAAGTGACAGGGCGGGCACTGAAGCTTTCTTT. This encodes CASTTGSDRAGTEAFF.

In DNA form, the CDR3 reads TGTGCCAGCAGCTTAGGGGACAGGGTGATGGATACGCAGTATTTT. Its protein product is CASSLGDRVMDTQYF. The chain couples TRBV7-2 to TRBJ2-3; TRBD1 aligns across 9 bases. CDR3 length equals 15 residues. Per germline, CDR1 SGHTA and CDR2 FQGNSA. V lost 1 base, J lost 6 bases, and 5 bases stayed unmatched. The whole variable domain, filled in from reference TRBV7-2 and TRBJ2-3, reads GAGVSQSPSNKVTEKGKDVELRCDPISGHTALYWYRQSLGQGLEFLIYFQGNSAPDKSGLPSDRFSAERTGGSVSTLTIQRTQQEDSAVYLCASSLGDRVMDTQYFGPGTRLTVL.

The chain couples TRBV3-1 to TRBJ1-4, with 8 bases aligning to TRBD1. With V trimmed by 2 bases and J by 7 bases, 3 bases remained unmatched. This CDR3 region has 14 residues. The germline V gene encodes CDR1 LGHDT and CDR2 YNNKEL (reference sequence). CDR3 sequence: CASSQRTGFEKLFF. For the CDR3, the DNA is TGTGCCAGCAGCCAAAGGACAGGGTTTGAAAAACTGTTTTTT.

This chain uses TRBV15 with TRBJ2-7; D is unclear. V lost 0 bases, J lost 3 bases, and 9 bases lay in between. Germline V gives CDR1 LNHNV, CDR2 YYDKDF (reference sequence). This CDR3 is 14 amino acids long. The DNA for the CDR3 is TGTGCCACCAGCAGAGATCTCGGCGGCTACGAGCAGTACTTC. Translating it yields CATSRDLGGYEQYF.

V and J are TRBV4-2 and TRBJ1-5; 8 nucleotides match TRBD1. The CDR3 extends over 16 amino acids. After removal of 3 bases from V and 4 bases from J, the junction contained 8 bases not matched to a gene. Germline V gene lookup returns CDR1 LGHNA and CDR2 YNFKEQ. The CDR3: CASSHYPTGGNQPQHF. For the CDR3, the DNA is TGTGCCAGCAGCCACTACCCTACAGGGGGTAATCAGCCCCAGCATTTT.

This clonotype was seen a handful of times. V and J are TRBV28 and TRBJ1-2, with D possibly being TRBD1 (6 bases). Germline loops: CDR1 MDHEN, CDR2 SYDVKM. The CDR3 is 16 residues long. The ends were cut back, 4 bases at V and 0 bases at J, with 15 bases in the middle. The CDR3 coding sequence is TGTGCCAGCAGTTCCCCCAGGACAGAAACTAACTATGGCTACACCTTC. This gives the protein CASSSPRTETNYGYTF.